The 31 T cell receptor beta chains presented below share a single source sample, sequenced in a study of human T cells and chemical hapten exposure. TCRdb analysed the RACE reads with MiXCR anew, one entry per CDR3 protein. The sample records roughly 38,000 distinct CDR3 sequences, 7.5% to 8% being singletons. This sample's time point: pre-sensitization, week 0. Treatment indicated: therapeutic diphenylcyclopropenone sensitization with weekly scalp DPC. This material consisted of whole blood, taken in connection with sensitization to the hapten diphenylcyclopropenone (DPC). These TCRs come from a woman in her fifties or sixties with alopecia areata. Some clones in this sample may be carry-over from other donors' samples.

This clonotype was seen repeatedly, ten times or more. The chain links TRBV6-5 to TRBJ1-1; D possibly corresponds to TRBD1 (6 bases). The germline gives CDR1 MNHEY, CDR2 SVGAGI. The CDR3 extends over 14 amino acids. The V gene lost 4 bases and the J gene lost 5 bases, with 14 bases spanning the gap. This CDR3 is CASSSGQRKTEAFF. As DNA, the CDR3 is TGTGCCAGCAGTTCCGGACAGAGGAAGACTGAAGCTTTCTTT.

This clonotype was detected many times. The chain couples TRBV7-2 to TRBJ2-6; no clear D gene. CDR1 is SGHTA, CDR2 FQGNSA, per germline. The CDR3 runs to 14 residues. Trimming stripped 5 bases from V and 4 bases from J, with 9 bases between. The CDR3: CASSPPEGANVLTF. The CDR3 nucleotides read TGTGCCAGCAGCCCCCCTGAGGGGGCCAACGTCCTGACTTTC.

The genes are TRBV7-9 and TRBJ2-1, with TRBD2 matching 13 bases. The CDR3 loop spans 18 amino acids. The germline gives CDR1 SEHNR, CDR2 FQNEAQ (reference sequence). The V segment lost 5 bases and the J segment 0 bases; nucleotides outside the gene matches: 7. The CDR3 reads CASSRTSGSARSYNEQFF. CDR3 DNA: TGTGCCAGCAGCCGGACTAGCGGGAGCGCCCGCTCCTACAATGAGCAGTTCTTC.

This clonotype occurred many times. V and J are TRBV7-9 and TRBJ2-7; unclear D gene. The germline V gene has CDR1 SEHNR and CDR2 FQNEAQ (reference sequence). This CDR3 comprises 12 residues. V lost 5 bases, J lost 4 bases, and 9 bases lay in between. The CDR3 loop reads CASSPEPYEQYF. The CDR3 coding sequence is TGTGCCAGCAGCCCAGAGCCGTACGAGCAGTACTTC.

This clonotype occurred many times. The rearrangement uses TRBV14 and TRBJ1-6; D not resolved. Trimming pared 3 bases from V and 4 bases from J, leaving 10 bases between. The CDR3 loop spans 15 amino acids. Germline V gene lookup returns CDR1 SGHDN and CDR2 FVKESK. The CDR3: CASSHSRGYNSPLHF. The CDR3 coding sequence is TGTGCCAGCAGCCACTCCCGGGGATATAATTCACCCCTCCACTTT. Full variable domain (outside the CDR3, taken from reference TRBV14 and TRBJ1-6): EAGVTQFPSHSVIEKGQTVTLRCDPISGHDNLYWYRRVMGKEIKFLLHFVKESKQDESGMPNNRFLAERTGGTYSTLKVQPAELEDSGVYFCASSHSRGYNSPLHFGNGTRLTVT.

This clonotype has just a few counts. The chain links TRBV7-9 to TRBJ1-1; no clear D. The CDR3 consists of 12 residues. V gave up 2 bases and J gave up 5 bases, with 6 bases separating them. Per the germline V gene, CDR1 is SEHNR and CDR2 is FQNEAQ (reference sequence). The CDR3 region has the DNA TGTGCCAGCAGCTTATCCCCAACTGAAGCTTTCTTT. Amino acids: CASSLSPTEAFF. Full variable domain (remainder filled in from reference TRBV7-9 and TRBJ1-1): DTGVSQNPRHKITKRGQNVTFRCDPISEHNRLYWYRQTLGQGPEFLTYFQNEAQLEKSRLLSDRFSAERPKGSFSTLEIQRTEQGDSAMYLCASSLSPTEAFFGQGTRLTVV.

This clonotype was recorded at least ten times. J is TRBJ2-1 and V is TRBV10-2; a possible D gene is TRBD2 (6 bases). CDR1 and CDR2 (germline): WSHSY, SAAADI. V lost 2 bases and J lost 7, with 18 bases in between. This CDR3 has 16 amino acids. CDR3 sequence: CASSEPVSGSRNEQFF. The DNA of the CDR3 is TGCGCCAGCAGTGAGCCTGTTTCCGGGAGTCGGAATGAGCAGTTCTTC.

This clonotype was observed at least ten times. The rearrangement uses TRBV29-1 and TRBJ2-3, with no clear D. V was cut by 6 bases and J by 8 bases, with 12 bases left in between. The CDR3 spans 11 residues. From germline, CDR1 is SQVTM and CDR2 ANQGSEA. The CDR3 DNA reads TGCAGCGTCCCCGTCGGAGTTACGCAGTATTTT. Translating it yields CSVPVGVTQYF.

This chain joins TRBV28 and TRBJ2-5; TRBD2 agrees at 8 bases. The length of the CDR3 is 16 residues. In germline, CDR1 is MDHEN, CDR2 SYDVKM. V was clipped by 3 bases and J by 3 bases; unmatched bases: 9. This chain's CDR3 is CASSLALAGLKETQYF. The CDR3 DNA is TGTGCCAGCAGTTTGGCTCTAGCGGGCCTCAAAGAGACCCAGTACTTC.

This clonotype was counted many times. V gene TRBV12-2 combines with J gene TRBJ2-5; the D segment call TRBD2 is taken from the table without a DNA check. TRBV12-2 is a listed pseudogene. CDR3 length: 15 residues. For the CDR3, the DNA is TGTGCAAGTCGCTTGACTAGCGGGCACCAAGAGACCCAGTACTTC. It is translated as CASRLTSGHQETQYF.

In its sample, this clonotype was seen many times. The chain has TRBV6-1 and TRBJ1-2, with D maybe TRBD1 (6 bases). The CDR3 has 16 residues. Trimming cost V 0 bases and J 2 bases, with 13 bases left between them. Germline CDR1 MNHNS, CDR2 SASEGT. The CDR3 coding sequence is TGTGCCAGCAGTGAAGCGCTACAGGGAGCCAACTATGGCTACACCTTC. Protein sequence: CASSEALQGANYGYTF.

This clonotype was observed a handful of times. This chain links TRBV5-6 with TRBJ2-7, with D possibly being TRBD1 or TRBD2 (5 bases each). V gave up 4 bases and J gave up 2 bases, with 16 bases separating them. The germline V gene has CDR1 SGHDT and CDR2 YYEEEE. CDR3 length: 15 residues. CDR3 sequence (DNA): TGTGCCAGCAGCCTCGGGACGCCGGACACCTACGAGCAGTACTTC. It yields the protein CASSLGTPDTYEQYF.

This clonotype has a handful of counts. The CDR3 sequence is CSAPRADEQYF. The CDR3 DNA reads TGCAGTGCTCCCCGAGCGGACGAGCAGTACTTC. The rearrangement links TRBV20-1 to TRBJ2-7; possible D gene TRBD2, 5 bases. This CDR3 is built from 11 residues. The V end was cut by 5 bases, the J end by 5 bases, with 10 bases between. Germline loops: CDR1 DFQATT, CDR2 SNEGSKA (reference sequence).

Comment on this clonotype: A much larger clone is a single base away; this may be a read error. Written as DNA, the CDR3 is TGCGCCAGCGCCGAACAGCCGGTCTCCTACGAGCAGTACTTC. Amino acid sequence: CASAEQPVSYEQYF. The genes are TRBV5-1 and TRBJ2-7; no clear D. The V end was cut by 7 bases, the J end by 0 bases, with 14 bases between. The CDR3 runs 14 residues. The germline CDR1 and CDR2 sequences are SGHRS and YFSETQ.

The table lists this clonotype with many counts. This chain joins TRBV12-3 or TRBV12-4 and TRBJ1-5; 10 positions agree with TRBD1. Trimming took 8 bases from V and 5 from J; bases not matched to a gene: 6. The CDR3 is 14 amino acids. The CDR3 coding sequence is TGTGCCAGCCTCGACGACAGGGGGCATCAGCCCCAGCATTTT. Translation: CASLDDRGHQPQHF.

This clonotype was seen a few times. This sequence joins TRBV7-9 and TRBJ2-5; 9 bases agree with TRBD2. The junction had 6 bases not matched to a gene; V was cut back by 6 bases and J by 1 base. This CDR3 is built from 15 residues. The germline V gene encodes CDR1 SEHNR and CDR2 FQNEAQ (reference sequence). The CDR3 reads CASSTRREGQETQYF. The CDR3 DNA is TGTGCCAGCAGTACTCGGCGGGAGGGCCAAGAGACCCAGTACTTC.

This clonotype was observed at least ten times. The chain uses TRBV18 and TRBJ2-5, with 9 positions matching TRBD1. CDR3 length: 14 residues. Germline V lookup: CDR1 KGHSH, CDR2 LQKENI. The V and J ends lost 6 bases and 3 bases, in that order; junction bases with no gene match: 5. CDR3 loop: CASSSTGGKETQYF. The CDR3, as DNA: TGTGCCAGCTCGTCGACAGGGGGAAAAGAGACCCAGTACTTC.

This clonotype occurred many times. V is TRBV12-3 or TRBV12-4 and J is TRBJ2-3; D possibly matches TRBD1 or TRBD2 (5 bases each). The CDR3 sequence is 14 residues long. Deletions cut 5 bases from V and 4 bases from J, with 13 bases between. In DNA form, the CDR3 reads TGTGCCAGCAGTGGGACCTCGCGGCCAGATACGCAGTATTTT. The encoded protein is CASSGTSRPDTQYF.

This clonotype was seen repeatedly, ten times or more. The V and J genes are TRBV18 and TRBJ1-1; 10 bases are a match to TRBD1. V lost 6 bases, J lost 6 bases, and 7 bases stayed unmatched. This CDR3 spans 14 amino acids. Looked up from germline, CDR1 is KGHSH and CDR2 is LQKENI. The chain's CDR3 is CASSETGTGAEAFF. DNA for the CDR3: TGTGCCAGCTCGGAGACCGGGACAGGGGCTGAAGCTTTCTTT.

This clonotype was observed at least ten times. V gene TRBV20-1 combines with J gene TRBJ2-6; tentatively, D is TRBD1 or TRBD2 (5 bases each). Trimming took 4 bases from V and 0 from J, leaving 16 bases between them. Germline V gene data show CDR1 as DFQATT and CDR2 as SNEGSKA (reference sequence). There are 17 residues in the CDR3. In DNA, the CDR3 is TGCAGTGCTACTCCGGGACCGATCAACTCTGGGGCCAACGTCCTGACTTTC. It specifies CSATPGPINSGANVLTF.

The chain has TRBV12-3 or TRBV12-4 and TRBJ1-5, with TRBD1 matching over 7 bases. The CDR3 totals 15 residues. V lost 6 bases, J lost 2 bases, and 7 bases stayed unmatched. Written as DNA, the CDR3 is TGTGCCAGCAGCGGAACAGGGGATGGCAATCAGCCCCAGCATTTT. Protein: CASSGTGDGNQPQHF.

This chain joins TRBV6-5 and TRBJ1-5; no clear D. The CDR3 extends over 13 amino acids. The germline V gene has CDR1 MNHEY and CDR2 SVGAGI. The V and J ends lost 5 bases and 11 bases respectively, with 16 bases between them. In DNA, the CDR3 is TGTGCCAGCAGTCCGGACCTCCTTAAGGCCCAGCATTTT. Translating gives CASSPDLLKAQHF.

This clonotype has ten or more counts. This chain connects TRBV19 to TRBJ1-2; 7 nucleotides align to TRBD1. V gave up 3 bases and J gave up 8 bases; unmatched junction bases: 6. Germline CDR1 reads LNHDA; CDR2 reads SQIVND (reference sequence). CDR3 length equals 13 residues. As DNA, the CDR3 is TGTGCCAGTAGTATTGGGACAGTTTTCGGCTACACCTTC. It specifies CASSIGTVFGYTF.

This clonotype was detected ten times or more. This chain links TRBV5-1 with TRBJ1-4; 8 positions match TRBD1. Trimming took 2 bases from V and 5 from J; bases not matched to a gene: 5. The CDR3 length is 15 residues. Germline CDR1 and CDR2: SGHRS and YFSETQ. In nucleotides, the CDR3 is TGCGCCAGCAGCTTCGGACAGGGCGGGAATGAAAAACTGTTTTTT. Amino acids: CASSFGQGGNEKLFF.

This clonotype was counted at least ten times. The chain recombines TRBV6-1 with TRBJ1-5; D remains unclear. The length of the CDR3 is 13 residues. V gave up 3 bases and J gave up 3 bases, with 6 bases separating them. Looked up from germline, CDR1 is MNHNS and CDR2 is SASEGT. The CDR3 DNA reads TGTGCCAGCAGTGAGAAAAACAATCAGCCCCAGCATTTT. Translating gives CASSEKNNQPQHF.

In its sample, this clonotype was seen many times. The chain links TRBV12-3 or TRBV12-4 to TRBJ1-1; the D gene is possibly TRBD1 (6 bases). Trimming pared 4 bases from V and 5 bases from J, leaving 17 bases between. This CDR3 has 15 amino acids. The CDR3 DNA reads TGTGCCAGCAGTTACCCGGGGGGCGGGGGAACTGAAGCTTTCTTT. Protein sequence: CASSYPGGGGTEAFF.

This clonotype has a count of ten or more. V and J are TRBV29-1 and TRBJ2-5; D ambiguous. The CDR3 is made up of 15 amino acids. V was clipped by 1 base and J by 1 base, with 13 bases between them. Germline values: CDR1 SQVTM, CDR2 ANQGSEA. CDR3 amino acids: CSVEGGVGSQETQYF. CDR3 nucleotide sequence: TGCAGCGTTGAAGGAGGCGTGGGGTCCCAAGAGACCCAGTACTTC.

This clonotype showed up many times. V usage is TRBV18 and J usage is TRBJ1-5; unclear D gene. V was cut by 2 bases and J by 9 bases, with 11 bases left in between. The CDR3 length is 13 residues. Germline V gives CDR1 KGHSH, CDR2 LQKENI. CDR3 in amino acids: CASSPGNEPPQHF. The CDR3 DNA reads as TGTGCCAGCTCACCAGGGAACGAACCGCCCCAGCATTTT. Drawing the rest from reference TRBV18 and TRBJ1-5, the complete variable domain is NAGVMQNPRHLVRRRGQEARLRCSPMKGHSHVYWYRQLPEEGLKFMVYLQKENIIDESGMPKERFSAEFPKEGPSILRIQQVVRGDSAAYFCASSPGNEPPQHFGDGTRLSIL.

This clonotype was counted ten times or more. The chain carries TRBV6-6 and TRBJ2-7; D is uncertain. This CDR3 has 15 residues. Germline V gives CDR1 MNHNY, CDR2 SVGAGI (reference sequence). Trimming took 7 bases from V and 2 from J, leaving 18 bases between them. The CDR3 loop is CASIYSLSATYEQYF. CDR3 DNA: TGTGCCAGCATCTACAGTCTGAGCGCCACCTACGAGCAGTACTTC.

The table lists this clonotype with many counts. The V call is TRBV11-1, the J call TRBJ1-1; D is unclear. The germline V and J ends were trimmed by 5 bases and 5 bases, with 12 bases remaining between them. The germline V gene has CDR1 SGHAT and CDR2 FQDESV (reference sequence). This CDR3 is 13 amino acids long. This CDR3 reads CASSRDWGTEAFF. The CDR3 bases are TGTGCCAGCAGCCGCGACTGGGGAACTGAAGCTTTCTTT.

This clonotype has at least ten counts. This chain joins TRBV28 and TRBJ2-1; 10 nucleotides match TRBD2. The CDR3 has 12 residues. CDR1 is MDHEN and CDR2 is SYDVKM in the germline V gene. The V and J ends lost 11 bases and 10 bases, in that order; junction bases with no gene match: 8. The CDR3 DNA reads TGTGCCTCCTACGGGACTAGCGACGAGCAGTTCTTC. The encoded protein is CASYGTSDEQFF.